The TCR beta chain under discussion was sequenced for a study of spatial heterogeneity in lung cancer. This clonotype was recorded at least ten times. Its specificity is unknown. General study points: It was found that expanded intratumoral alpha and beta TCR counts tracked tumor mutation counts.

Time point noted: sample taken at primary tumor resection. The CDR3 extends over 15 amino acids. V gave up 5 bases and J gave up 1 base; unmatched junction bases: 5. From the 5' RACE reads, TCRdb called clonotypes with MiXCR, one entry per CDR3 protein. The table includes some 10,000 distinct CDR3 sequences, just over 14% detected once. The chain combines TRBV12-3 or TRBV12-4 with TRBJ2-5, with 9 bases fitting TRBD2. The TCR originated in a male donor with early-stage non-small cell lung cancer. This sample comprised lung tumor tissue, obtained at surgery. CDR3 nucleotides: TGTGCCAGCAGTCCCCTGACTAGCGGCCAAGAGACCCAGTACTTC. Amino acid sequence: CASSPLTSGQETQYF.